A selection of T cell receptor beta chains follows, all from one sample in a study of CD8 T cells in Susac syndrome. Each CDR3 protein is one row after TCRdb ran MiXCR on the immunoSEQ multiplex PCR reads. There are about 140,000 distinct CDR3 sequences in the sample; 85% to 95% occur only once, and 0.14% lies in the top ten. The sequencing sample was made of CD4+ T cells from PBMCs. The receptor source for this set is a human donor with Susac syndrome. CDR3s include the opening cysteine and the closing phenylalanine or tryptophan. The D gene is left open where the match is weak. The size entry is marked missing in some rows and otherwise reads once, few, many or a size class.

CDR3 length	V gene	D gene	clone size	J gene	CDR3 DNA	CDR3 protein
16	TRBV2	TRBD2	NA	TRBJ2-3	TGTGCCAGCAGTGAGAGGGTAGCGGGACCCACAGATACGCAGTATTTT	CASSERVAGPTDTQYF
12	TRBV20-1	TRBD2	once	TRBJ2-1	TGCCAGGGACTAGCGGGGAACAATGAGCAGTTCTTC	CQGLAGNNEQFF
16	TRBV6-4	TRBD1	NA	TRBJ1-5	TGTGCCAGCAGTGACAGGGACAGGGCCAGCAATCAGCCCCAGCATTTT	CASSDRDRASNQPQHF
15	TRBV29-1	TRBD1	once	TRBJ2-5	TGCAGCGCGGGGGCTGGGACAGGGGCGGGGGAGACCCAGTACTTC	CSAGAGTGAGETQYF
15	TRBV6-6	TRBD2	NA	TRBJ2-2	TGTGCCAGCACTGGACTAGCGGGATACACCGGGGAGCTGTTTTTT	CASTGLAGYTGELFF
16	TRBV28	TRBD2	NA	TRBJ2-1	TGTGCCAGCAGTCGACTAGCGGGGACTACTTACAATGAGCAGTTCTTC	CASSRLAGTTYNEQFF
12	TRBV19	NA	NA	TRBJ2-6	TGTGCCAGCCACTCTGGGGCCAACGTCCTGACTTTC	CASHSGANVLTF
14	TRBV6-6	NA	NA	TRBJ2-7	TGTGCCAGCACCGATTCCGGGACCAATTACGAGCAGTACTTC	CASTDSGTNYEQYF
14	TRBV20-1	TRBD1	NA	TRBJ2-4	TGCAGTGCGAGACAGGGGGCCGGTCCAAACATTCAGTACTTC	CSARQGAGPNIQYF
16	TRBV5-6	NA	NA	TRBJ1-2	TGTGCCAGCAGCTGGGGCCGCACAGAACGACCCTATGGCTACACCTTC	CASSWGRTERPYGYTF
16	TRBV30	NA	NA	TRBJ2-6	TGTGCCTGGAGTGTAGGGCGGAACTCTGGGGCCAACGTCCTGACTTTC	CAWSVGRNSGANVLTF
21	TRBV4-2	TRBD2	NA	TRBJ2-3	TGTGCCAGCAGCCAAGATTTCCCGGGTGGGCTAGCGGGGGGCACGGTAGATACGCAGTATTTT	CASSQDFPGGLAGGTVDTQYF
13	TRBV15	TRBD1	NA	TRBJ1-1	TGTGCCACCAGCAGGGACAGGGTGTCTGAAGCTTTCTTT	CATSRDRVSEAFF
15	TRBV29-1	NA	NA	TRBJ2-1	TGCAGCGTTGTGATCAGGGGCGTTGCCAGAGGTGAGCAGTTCTTC	CSVVIRGVARGEQFF
10	TRBV28	NA	NA	TRBJ1-2	TGTGCCAGCAGGAACTATGGCTACACCTTC	CASRNYGYTF
14	TRBV28	NA	NA	TRBJ2-5	TGTGCCAGCAGCCAGGGGGGAGGCCAAGAGACCCAGTACTTC	CASSQGGGQETQYF
13	TRBV2	NA	NA	TRBJ2-1	TGTGCCAGCAGTGAGGCGGTTTGGGGTGAGCAGTTCTTC	CASSEAVWGEQFF
12	TRBV7-2	NA	NA	TRBJ1-6	TGTGCCAGCAGCTTAGCCCCTCCACCCCTCCACTTT	CASSLAPPPLHF
20	TRBV13	NA	NA	TRBJ2-1	TGTGCCAGCAGCCATCTCCAATGGGCCGGGGGGCTACCTGGAGACAATGAGCAGTTCTTC	CASSHLQWAGGLPGDNEQFF
15	TRBV9	TRBD2	NA	TRBJ2-1	TGTGCCAGCAGTCTGAGGCTAGCGGGGGACAATGAGCAGTTCTTC	CASSLRLAGDNEQFF
16	TRBV30	TRBD1	NA	TRBJ1-4	TGTGCCTGGAGTGCCACCGGGACAGGGGGCTTTGAAAAACTGTTTTTT	CAWSATGTGGFEKLFF
13	TRBV28	TRBD1	NA	TRBJ1-2	TGTGCCAGCAACACCAACAGGGGGCTGGGCTACACCTTC	CASNTNRGLGYTF
16	TRBV10-3	TRBD2	once	TRBJ2-7	TGTGCCATCAGTGAGTCGGCGGCAGGGACTATCCACGAGCAGTACTTC	CAISESAAGTIHEQYF
15	TRBV5-1	TRBD2	once	TRBJ2-3	TGCGCCAGCAGAAGAGCGGGGGATAGCACAGATACGCAGTATTTT	CASRRAGDSTDTQYF
15	TRBV2	NA	NA	TRBJ1-5	TGTGCCAGCAGTGAAGGGGAGAAGGGCAATCAGCCCCAGCATTTT	CASSEGEKGNQPQHF
12	TRBV28	NA	NA	TRBJ1-1	TGTGCCAGCAGTTTCTTTGGCGCTGAAGCTTTCTTT	CASSFFGAEAFF
13	TRBV14	NA	once	TRBJ1-2	TGTGCCAGCAGCCAAACGACAGGCTATGGCTACACCTTC	CASSQTTGYGYTF
14	TRBV28	NA	NA	TRBJ2-4	TGTGCCAGCAGTTTAGTCCCGGCGGGAAACATTCAGTACTTC	CASSLVPAGNIQYF
18	TRBV9	TRBD2	NA	TRBJ2-1	TGTGCCAGCAGCGTAGGCTCACTAGCGACCAGAACCTACAATGAGCAGTTCTTC	CASSVGSLATRTYNEQFF
14	TRBV20-1	NA	NA	TRBJ2-7	TGCAGTGCTCACGCTCCGGCCAGCTCCTACGAGCAGTACTTC	CSAHAPASSYEQYF
16	TRBV5-1	TRBD2	NA	TRBJ2-4	TGCGCCAGCAGCCCGGGACTAGGGTTACACAAAAACATTCAGTACTTC	CASSPGLGLHKNIQYF
13	TRBV28	TRBD1	NA	TRBJ2-7	TGTGCCGGCGGGGGGACAGGGGCCTACGAGCAGTACTTC	CAGGGTGAYEQYF
13	TRBV15	NA	NA	TRBJ2-1	TGTGCCACCAGCAGGGCCAACGGGAATGAGCAGTTCTTC	CATSRANGNEQFF
16	TRBV25-1	TRBD1	NA	TRBJ2-1	TGTGCCAGCAGTGAATCCGGACAGGGGCTCTACAATGAGCAGTTCTTC	CASSESGQGLYNEQFF
12	TRBV20-1	TRBD1	NA	TRBJ1-1	TGCAGTGCTGGGACAGATGATACTGAAGCTTTCTTT	CSAGTDDTEAFF
15	TRBV12-3/TRBV12-4	NA	NA	TRBJ2-7	TGTGCCAGCAGTTTGACTCCTCCCCCCGGGTCCGAGCAGTACTTC	CASSLTPPPGSEQYF
15	TRBV28	NA	NA	TRBJ2-4	TGTGCCAGCAGAGGCCGTCTCGGCGGGGGCCGGATTCAGTACTTC	CASRGRLGGGRIQYF
11	TRBV6-2/TRBV6-3	NA	NA	TRBJ2-4	TGTGCCAGCTCGACAGGAAACATTCAGTACTTC	CASSTGNIQYF
19	TRBV20-1	TRBD2	NA	TRBJ2-1	TGCAGTGCTTGGGTGGCTGGGACTAGCGGGTCGAGCTCCTACAATGAGCAGTTCTTC	CSAWVAGTSGSSSYNEQFF
15	TRBV7-9	NA	NA	TRBJ1-5	TGTGCCAGCAGCTCCAGCGTCGGGACGGGTCAGCCCCAGCATTTT	CASSSSVGTGQPQHF
11	TRBV6-5	TRBD1	NA	TRBJ1-2	TGTGCCAGCAGCAAGGGACAGGGCTACACCTTC	CASSKGQGYTF
14	TRBV7-9	TRBD1	NA	TRBJ1-2	TGTGCCAGCACCCTGGACAGGGCCAACTATGGCTACACCTTC	CASTLDRANYGYTF
11	TRBV20-1	NA	NA	TRBJ1-1	TGCAGTGCGCCAATCCGAGGGAGAGCTTTCTTT	CSAPIRGRAFF
16	TRBV3-1	NA	NA	TRBJ2-7	TGTGCCAGCAGCCAAGCTCAGACCAGGGGCCACGACGAGCAGTACTTC	CASSQAQTRGHDEQYF
13	TRBV29-1	NA	once	TRBJ1-1	TGCAGCGTTGGCGGACTTGTCCCCACTGAAGCTTTCTTT	CSVGGLVPTEAFF
15	TRBV12-3/TRBV12-4	TRBD1	NA	TRBJ2-4	TGTGCCAGCAGTCTATCCGGGACAGCTAAAAACATTCAGTACTTC	CASSLSGTAKNIQYF
15	TRBV30	TRBD2	NA	TRBJ2-3	TGTGCCTGGAGTGTAGCAGCGGGAGTGGGGGATACGCAGTATTTT	CAWSVAAGVGDTQYF
13	TRBV5-1	NA	NA	TRBJ1-2	TGCGCCAGCCGGCGGACAGACCAGAGCGGCTACACCTTC	CASRRTDQSGYTF
17	TRBV7-4	NA	NA	TRBJ1-5	TGTGCCAGCAGCCCTTGGGGTTGCCCAGCCGATAAGGAGCCCCAGCATTTT	CASSPWGCPADKEPQHF
13	TRBV30	NA	NA	TRBJ1-2	TGTGCCTGGTTTGCCCAGTCGTACTATGGCTACACCTTC	CAWFAQSYYGYTF
12	TRBV20-1	TRBD2	NA	TRBJ2-1	TGCAGTGCTAGTCTAGCGGACAATGAGCAGTTCTTC	CSASLADNEQFF